These T cell receptor beta chains were read from a single sample in a study of T cells in Graves' hyperthyroidism and ophthalmopathy. TCRdb re-called the multiplex PCR reads with MiXCR, one entry per CDR3 protein. Among around 300,000 distinct CDR3 sequences, approximately 20% were seen once, and the ten largest hold roughly 60%. Input material: blood. All receptors derive from a young man with Graves' ophthalmopathy. Both conserved end residues are part of each CDR3. D genes are given only for firm matches. Expanded clones are given a class, and other clones once, few, many or no size at all.

>TRBJ2-7|few|TRBD2|TRBV7-8
CASSFGLAGFYEQYF
TGTGCCAGCAGCTTTGGGCTAGCGGGATTCTACGAGCAGTACTTC
>TRBJ1-1|few|.|TRBV15
CATSRDSGETEAFF
TGTGCCACCAGCAGAGATTCCGGGGAGACTGAAGCTTTCTTT
>TRBJ2-6|.|.|TRBV2
CASRPASAGSGANVLTF
TGTGCCAGCAGACCGGCGTCAGCCGGCTCTGGGGCCAACGTCCTGACTTTC
>TRBJ2-3|many|TRBD2|TRBV5-1
CASSYVSGNSDTQYF
TGCGCCAGCAGCTACGTTAGCGGGAACAGTGATACGCAGTATTTT
>TRBJ2-6|.|.|TRBV15
CATSRGPGSGANVLTF
TGTGCCACCAGCAGAGGGCCAGGGTCAGGGGCCAACGTCCTGACTTTC
>TRBJ1-1|.|.|TRBV5-1
CASSPGDIHTEAFF
TGCGCCAGCAGCCCCGGGGACATACACACTGAAGCTTTCTTT
>TRBJ1-1|few|.|TRBV12-3/TRBV12-4
CASSPLGRLNTEAFF
TGTGCCAGCAGCCCCCTGGGACGGTTGAACACTGAAGCTTTCTTT
>TRBJ1-5|.|.|TRBV7-9
CASSSQNSNQPQHF
TGTGCCAGCAGCTCTCAGAATAGCAATCAGCCCCAGCATTTT
>TRBJ2-5|many|TRBD1|TRBV6-1
CASSDISRDRHQETQYF
TGTGCCAGCAGTGATATTAGTCGGGACAGACACCAAGAGACCCAGTACTTC
>TRBJ1-5|few|.|TRBV28
CASNGRRESNQPQHF
TGTGCCAGCAATGGCCGCAGGGAGAGCAATCAGCCCCAGCATTTT
>TRBJ1-1|many|TRBD1|TRBV30
CAWRGQPLRTEAFF
TGTGCCTGGAGGGGACAGCCTCTGAGAACTGAAGCTTTCTTT
>TRBJ2-1|few|.|TRBV20-1
CSAAPRGGIDNEQFF
TGCAGTGCTGCCCCCAGGGGCGGAATCGACAATGAGCAGTTCTTC
>TRBJ2-7|many|TRBD2|TRBV5-1
CASSLGRLAGSNEQYF
TGCGCCAGCAGCTTGGGTCGGCTAGCGGGAAGCAACGAGCAGTACTTC
>TRBJ2-1|.|TRBD1|TRBV11-1
CASSYRGASYNEQFF
TGTGCCAGCAGTTACAGGGGTGCCTCCTACAATGAGCAGTTCTTC
>TRBJ1-1|many|TRBD1|TRBV5-1
CASSSNTGGTEAFF
TGCGCCAGCAGCTCAAATACAGGGGGTACTGAAGCTTTCTTT
>TRBJ1-2|.|.|TRBV7-9
CASILATGNLVAGCTF
TGTGCCAGCATCTTGGCGACAGGTAATCTCGTCGCTGGCTGCACCTTC
>TRBJ1-6|.|TRBD1|TRBV30
CAWSASRYRGSPLHF
TGTGCCTGGAGTGCATCACGCTACAGGGGTTCACCCCTCCACTTT
>TRBJ1-3|.|.|TRBV2
CASRRDSTSSGNTIYF
TGTGCCAGCAGACGGGACTCCACGAGCTCTGGAAACACCATATATTTT
>TRBJ1-2|few|.|TRBV28
CASSLTNYGYTF
TGTGCCAGCAGTTTGACTAACTATGGCTACACCTTC
>TRBJ2-1|.|.|TRBV12-3/TRBV12-4
CASSVRPAGEQFF
TGTGCCAGCAGTGTACGCCCTGCAGGTGAGCAGTTCTTC
>TRBJ2-7|few|.|TRBV3-1
CASSQWREYEQYF
TGTGCCAGCAGCCAATGGCGGGAATACGAGCAGTACTTC
>TRBJ1-1|few|.|TRBV6-1
CASSDSQGVYTEAFF
TGTGCCAGCAGTGATTCACAGGGTGTTTACACTGAAGCTTTCTTT
>TRBJ2-7|.|.|TRBV3-1
CASSQIGTGQREQYF
TGTGCCAGCAGCCAAATCGGTACAGGACAAAGGGAGCAGTACTTC
>TRBJ2-7|few|TRBD2|TRBV27
CASSLSSGRVYEQYF
TGTGCCAGCAGTTTATCAAGCGGGAGGGTGTACGAGCAGTACTTC
>TRBJ1-3|.|.|TRBV20-1
CSARDGSSGNTIYF
TGCAGTGCTAGAGACGGCAGCTCTGGAAACACCATATATTTT